The sequence of this T cell receptor beta chain was determined in a study of CD8 T cells in Susac syndrome. With random hexamers, reverse transcription was performed on about 0.45 to 1 ug of RNA. In TCRdb, the immunoSEQ multiplex PCR reads were re-called with MiXCR into one record per CDR3 protein. Of under 200,000 distinct CDR3 sequences detected, around 90% appear once; the ten largest clones hold about 0.1%. The CDR3 spans 15 residues. CDR1 and CDR2 from the germline V gene are SGHAT and FQNNGV. V was pared by 6 bases and J by 7 bases, with 11 bases of the junction left unmatched. Purification of the CD8+ and CD4+ T cells relied on negative isolation, and TEMRA cells underwent FACS enrichment.

This sequence joins TRBV11-2 and TRBJ2-3; 9 bases agree with TRBD2. What was sequenced was CD4+ T cells from PBMCs. This receptor was obtained from a human donor with Susac syndrome. This CDR3 reads CASSFLRGGLNTQYF. The CDR3 DNA is TGTGCCAGCAGTTTTTTGCGGGGGGGCCTGAATACGCAGTATTTT.